Presented here are 25 T cell receptor beta chains from one specimen sequenced in a study of tumor-infiltrating lymphocytes in primary liver carcinoma. Starting from around 510 ng of total RNA, TCR beta cDNA was produced with a primer in the constant region. ARM-PCR, slightly modified, supplied the TCR beta libraries through three nested multiplex PCR rounds. The first two PCR rounds, approximately 11 cycles each, used TRBV1-TRBV30 forward primers and a C-beta reverse primer. TCRdb passed the multiplex PCR reads through MiXCR, listing each CDR3 protein once. The data hold tens of thousands of distinct CDR3 sequences, with 60% to 80% observed a single time. Both RNA and DNA were isolated together from around 18-30 mg of bulk tissue that had not been sorted. Sequencing was carried out using liver tumor tissue from sampling region 5. Sample subset: tumor region T5, tumor centre. These receptor sequences come from a man aged 35 to 55 with primary liver carcinoma and hepatitis B virus infection.

The chain has TRBV11-1 and TRBJ2-1, with D possibly matching TRBD2 (5 bases). The V end lost 1 base, the J end lost 5 bases, and 9 bases lay between the germline ends. This CDR3 contains 14 residues. The germline gives CDR1 SGHAT, CDR2 FQDESV (reference sequence). The CDR3 sequence: CASSLGSADNEQFF. The DNA for the CDR3 is TGTGCCAGCAGCTTAGGCTCAGCGGACAATGAGCAGTTCTTC.

The chain recombines TRBV6-1 with TRBJ2-3; D might be TRBD1 (5 bases). The germline gives CDR1 MNHNS, CDR2 SASEGT. The CDR3 runs 14 residues. The ends were cut back, 7 bases at V and 7 bases at J, with 18 bases in the middle. Written as DNA, the CDR3 is TGTGCCAGCATGATGGGCAAGGGGCCAAATACGCAGTATTTT. It codes for CASMMGKGPNTQYF.

This clonotype has a handful of counts. The CDR3 ends on some other residue instead of the conserved phenylalanine or tryptophan, so this is likely a read error. The chain links TRBV11-2 to TRBJ2-7; no reliable D call. The CDR3 spans 14 residues. CDR1 and CDR2 (germline): SGHAT, FQNNGV. The CDR3 nucleotides read TGTGCCGGCAGCTTAGATGCTATGGGCTACGAGCAGTACTAC. Its translation is CAGSLDAMGYEQYY.

This clonotype showed up many times. This chain joins TRBV28 and TRBJ1-3; D call uncertain. Between the trimmed V and J ends, which lost 2 bases and 1 base, there was a span of 15 bases. CDR1 is MDHEN, CDR2 SYDVKM, per germline. CDR3 size: 17 residues. This CDR3 reads CASSLISGKTSGNTIYF. The CDR3 DNA sequence: TGTGCCAGCAGTTTAATCTCTGGCAAGACATCTGGAAACACCATATATTTT. The full variable domain, rest sourced from reference TRBV28 and TRBJ1-3, is DVKVTQSSRYLVKRTGEKVFLECVQDMDHENMFWYRQDPGLGLRLIYFSYDVKMKEKGDIPEGYSVSREKKERFSLILESASTNQTSMYLCASSLISGKTSGNTIYFGEGSWLTVV.

The rearrangement uses TRBV12-3 or TRBV12-4 and TRBJ2-3; the D is unclear. There are 11 residues in the CDR3. CDR3 amino acids: CVIRSTDTQYF. Here the CDR3 DNA reads TGTGTCATTCGGAGTACAGATACGCAGTATTTT.

In the case of this clonotype: The CDR3 end shows no conserved phenylalanine or tryptophan, and so a read error is likely. The J gene is TRBJ2-7, the V gene TRBV11-1; D not resolved. The germline V and J ends were trimmed by 6 bases and 1 base, with 10 bases remaining between them. From germline, CDR1 is SGHAT and CDR2 FQDESV (reference sequence). CDR3 size: 13 residues. CDR3 bases: TGTGCCAGCAGGGGGTTGCGATCCTACGAGCAGTACCTC. It encodes CASRGLRSYEQYL.

This clonotype occurred once. The germline gene is not matched at one end of the junction; a read error may be the cause. The chain carries TRBV29-1 and TRBJ2-7, with D perhaps assigned TRBD1 or TRBD2 (5 bases each). This CDR3 spans 16 amino acids. Germline V lookup: CDR1 SQVTM, CDR2 ANQGSEA. CDR3 region: CSAITSGTDTPYEQYF. The CDR3 DNA reads as TGCAGCGCCATCACATCTGGGACGGACACTCCCTACGAGCAGTATTTC.

This clonotype was found once. The CDR3 DNA sequence: TGTGCCAGCAGTGAACAGGGAAGGGCCAAGGCCCTGACTTTC. This encodes CASSEQGRAKALTF. The chain links TRBV6-1 to TRBJ2-6, with D perhaps TRBD1 (5 bases). Germline CDR1 reads MNHNS; CDR2 reads SASEGT. The CDR3 consists of 14 residues. The V end was cut by 2 bases, the J end by 15 bases, with 17 bases between.

On this clonotype itself: The CDR3 carries no conserved terminal phenylalanine or tryptophan, so it likely arises from a read error. This sequence joins TRBV11-2 and TRBJ2-1; 14 positions agree with TRBD2. Per the germline V gene, CDR1 is SGHAT and CDR2 is FQNNGV. CDR3 length equals 19 residues. The CDR3 bases are TGTGCCAGCGGCTTCCAATGGGTGCCTGGGACTAGCGGGAGTCATGAACAGTTCATC. The encoded protein is CASGFQWVPGTSGSHEQFI.

A word on this clonotype: One end of the junction does not line up with germline, which may come from a read error. The chain recombines TRBV6-6 with TRBJ1-2; perhaps TRBD1 as D (6 bases). Germline V gene lookup returns CDR1 MNHNY and CDR2 SVGAGI (reference sequence). The length of the CDR3 is 16 residues. This chain's CDR3 is CASSSRRDNSNYGYTF. Here the CDR3 DNA reads TGTGCAAGCAGTTCTAGGCGGGACAACTCTAACTATGGCTACACCTTC.

As regards this clonotype: Because the CDR3 is missing its conserved closing phenylalanine or tryptophan, this is likely a read error. The V gene is TRBV6-5, the J gene TRBJ1-2; D not certain. CDR1 and CDR2 (germline): MNHEY, SVGAGI. The CDR3 contains 13 residues. The CDR3 DNA is TGTGCCAGTAGGGTCGGGGTCAACTATTGCTACACCTTA. Translating it yields CASRVGVNYCYTL.

This clonotype was recorded at least ten times. This chain links TRBV5-6 with TRBJ2-1; 10 bases are shared with TRBD2. CDR1 and CDR2 (germline): SGHDT, YYEEEE. Trimming took 4 bases from V and 7 from J; bases not matched to a gene: 8. The CDR3 runs 15 residues. The CDR3: CASSDSGRASNEQFF. The CDR3 nucleotides read TGTGCCAGCAGCGACAGCGGGAGGGCCAGTAATGAGCAGTTCTTC.

The CDR3 reads CASSYWQGIAEAFF. DNA of the CDR3: TGTGCCAGCAGTTACTGGCAGGGGATAGCTGAAGCTTTCTTT. V gene TRBV6-2 or TRBV6-3 combines with J gene TRBJ1-1; D is possibly TRBD1 (6 bases). Germline V lookup: CDR1 MNHEY, CDR2 SVGEGT. This CDR3 spans 14 amino acids. The V gene lost 1 base and the J gene lost 6 bases, with 12 bases spanning the gap.

With respect to this clonotype: A much larger clone sits a single nucleotide away, making a read error possible. This chain links TRBV5-1 with TRBJ2-1, with 11 bases lining up with TRBD2. The CDR3 is 14 residues long. Trimming removed 9 bases from V and 11 bases from J; junction bases left unmatched: 13. The germline gives CDR1 SGHRS, CDR2 YFSETQ. The CDR3 spells CANSLLAGGYKQFF. As DNA, the CDR3 is TGCGCCAACTCTCTTCTAGCGGGAGGTTATAAGCAGTTCTTC.

About this clonotype itself: Without the conserved terminal phenylalanine or tryptophan, this CDR3 likely stems from a read error. The chain links TRBV11-2 to TRBJ2-1; 8 bases map to TRBD2. The CDR3 totals 17 residues. The V gene's germline CDR1 is SGHAT and CDR2 FQNNGV. The CDR3 region has the DNA TGCGCCAGCAGCTTAGATAGGGGCGGGAGGTTCTACGATGAGCAGTTCATC. Translated, it gives CASSLDRGGRFYDEQFI.

As to this clonotype: Lacking the conserved final phenylalanine or tryptophan, this CDR3 likely reflects a read error. The CDR3 protein is CASGYDNYQPQHY. In nucleotides, the CDR3 is TGTGCCAGCGGTTACGACAACTATCAGCCCCAGCATTAT. The chain joins TRBV6-2 or TRBV6-3 to TRBJ1-5, with D hard to call. This CDR3 contains 13 residues. Germline-derived CDR1 and CDR2 are MNHEY and SVGEGT.

This clonotype appeared a single time. One end of the junction fails to match germline, which may point to a read error. The rearrangement joins TRBV6-2 or TRBV6-3 to TRBJ2-7; the D is unclear. The length of the CDR3 is 13 residues. Germline lookup yields CDR1 MNHEY and CDR2 SVGEGT. This chain's CDR3 is CASSYEAPCEQCF. DNA of the CDR3: TGTGCCAGCAGTTACGAGGCACCCTGCGAGCAGTGCTTC.

This clonotype showed up many times. DNA of the CDR3: TGTGCCACCAGTGATTTAGGGACTAGCTCCTACAATGAGCAGTTCTTC. Amino acid sequence: CATSDLGTSSYNEQFF. The chain is built from TRBV24-1 and TRBJ2-1, with 8 nucleotides matching TRBD2. CDR3 size: 16 residues. V shed 1 base and J 0 bases; nucleotides not matched to a gene: 1. Germline V CDR1 and CDR2: KGHDR, SFDVKD.

The chain uses TRBV5-1 and TRBJ1-1; tentative D call: TRBD1 (6 bases). The CDR3 covers 15 residues. The germline CDR1 and CDR2 sequences are SGHRS and YFSETQ. The chain's CDR3 is CTCSLVIGGDTEAFF. The CDR3, as DNA: TGCACCTGCAGCTTGGTTATAGGGGGGGACACTGAAGCTTTCTTT.

Regarding this clonotype: A much larger clone is a single base away; this may be a read error. The rearrangement joins TRBV30 to TRBJ1-2; D perhaps matches TRBD1 (5 bases). The CDR3 contains 14 residues. The V gene's germline CDR1 is GTSNPN and CDR2 SVGIG (reference sequence). Trimming took off 4 bases at V and 4 bases at J, with 16 bases between the two ends. The CDR3 sequence: CAWTQGSKGYGYTF. The CDR3 nucleotides are TGTGCCTGGACCCAGGGAAGCAAAGGCTATGGCTACACCTTC.

As for this clonotype: Mismatch with germline at one junction end may stem from a read error. The chain has TRBV11-3 and TRBJ2-1; possible D gene TRBD1, 5 bases. Looked up from germline, CDR1 is SGHNT and CDR2 is YENEEA. The CDR3 contains 15 residues. Here the CDR3 reads CASYLRQSSHNEQFF. The CDR3 nucleotides are TGTGCCAGCTACTTAAGACAGAGCTCCCACAATGAGCAGTTCTTC.

In DNA form, the CDR3 reads TGTGCCAGCAGCTTATCTCCTACTAGCGGGTCCACAGATACGCAGTATTTT. This sequence encodes CASSLSPTSGSTDTQYF. This rearrangement joins TRBV11-1 to TRBJ2-3, with 9 bases matching TRBD2. V was clipped by 2 bases and J by 2 bases; unmatched bases: 8. This CDR3 contains 17 residues. Germline V CDR1 and CDR2: SGHAT, FQDESV (reference sequence).

The chain couples TRBV10-3 to TRBJ1-1; the D is unclear. CDR1 ENHRY and CDR2 SYGVKD come from the germline V gene. This CDR3 is 13 amino acids long. Trimming removed 3 bases at V and 1 base at J, with 6 bases between. CDR3 nucleotide sequence: TGTGCCATCAGTGATCACCAGAACACTGAAGCTTTCTTT. Translating it yields CAISDHQNTEAFF.

On this clonotype itself: Germline is not matched at one junction end, which may reflect a read error. The rearrangement links TRBV7-9 to TRBJ2-3; D unclear. The CDR3 has 13 residues. CDR1 is SEHNR and CDR2 is FQNEAQ in the germline V gene (reference sequence). CDR3: CASSLNSGDTQYF. CDR3 DNA sequence: TGTGCGAGCAGCCTAAATAGTGGAGATACGCAGTATTTT.

V gene TRBV11-2 combines with J gene TRBJ2-2; 7 bases align to TRBD2. The CDR3 runs to 15 residues. V dropped 8 bases and J dropped 7; count of bases not matched to a gene: 13. Germline CDR1 reads SGHAT; CDR2 reads FQNNGV. CDR3 protein: CASGPSREVIGELFF. The DNA of the CDR3 is TGTGCCAGCGGCCCCAGTCGGGAGGTAATCGGGGAGCTGTTTTTT.